This TCR beta chain appears in the sequencing data of a study of T cells in Graves' hyperthyroidism and ophthalmopathy. From RNA transcripts, TCR beta CDR3 regions were amplified. During a first-round RT-PCR of the TCR CDR3, the HTBI primer set was used. TCRdb re-called the multiplex PCR reads through MiXCR, storing one row per CDR3 protein. The sample includes hundreds of thousands of distinct CDR3 sequences, 20% of them seen just once. The CDR3 spans 14 residues. Trimming took 6 bases from V and 3 from J, leaving 13 bases between them. V gene TRBV12-3 or TRBV12-4 combines with J gene TRBJ2-3, with D possibly TRBD1 on 6 matching bases. The TCR was taken from a middle-aged man with Graves' ophthalmopathy. Source material: blood. CDR3 DNA sequence: TGTGCCAGCAGGGGGCAGGGGAAGACAGATACGCAGTATTTT. Its translation: CASRGQGKTDTQYF.